Listed below are T cell receptor beta chains from one sample, sequenced in a study of blood T cells in healthy people across ages. TCRdb re-called the 5' RACE reads with MiXCR, one entry per CDR3 protein. Among about 1.1 million distinct CDR3 sequences listed, roughly two fifths were seen once. Sequenced: blood. The receptors were sampled from a man in his late teens or twenties in good health. Both conserved end residues are part of each CDR3. The order of the fields is V gene, D gene, J gene, CDR3 protein. A D gene is named only where the DNA matches it firmly.

TRBV4-1	TRBD1	TRBJ1-1	CASSQVGDSSDEAFF
TRBV7-6	.	TRBJ1-1	CASSPQSINTEAFF
TRBV6-5	.	TRBJ2-1	CASTRRSVSYNEQFF
TRBV12-3/TRBV12-4	TRBD1	TRBJ2-3	CASSYDRGRGDTQYF
TRBV6-2/TRBV6-3	.	TRBJ2-3	CASSYGFRAMSTDTQYF
TRBV20-1	.	TRBJ1-1	CSAGLLGGAFF
TRBV12-1	.	TRBJ2-7	CASSLASVAQYF
TRBV25-1	.	TRBJ1-2	CASSDAAVGYTF
TRBV7-2	TRBD2	TRBJ2-3	CASSLGRGVGDTQYF
TRBV4-3	TRBD2	TRBJ2-3	CASSPRPAGGRTDTQYF
TRBV12-3/TRBV12-4	.	TRBJ2-3	CANSFGREPTDTQYF
TRBV9	TRBD1	TRBJ1-2	CASSVVAGGSSLGYTF
TRBV12-3/TRBV12-4	TRBD2	TRBJ2-1	CASNGRVGGSYNEQFF
TRBV6-2/TRBV6-3	.	TRBJ1-4	CANSYRVSYEKLFF
TRBV9	TRBD1	TRBJ1-1	CASSMTGGSTEAFF
TRBV4-1	TRBD1	TRBJ1-2	CASSQGPDRSRNGYTF
TRBV12-3/TRBV12-4	.	TRBJ1-1	CASSLGSPGAFF
TRBV29-1	TRBD1	TRBJ1-5	CSVGDRGQPQHF
TRBV6-5	TRBD1	TRBJ1-2	CASLQGRGYGYTF
TRBV5-1	.	TRBJ2-1	CASSPGVNNEQFF
TRBV29-1	TRBD1	TRBJ1-6	CSGSTGTNSPLHF
TRBV7-9	.	TRBJ1-5	CASTWGNQPQHF
TRBV20-1	TRBD1	TRBJ1-1	CSTRDNRGIRTEAFF
TRBV3-1	.	TRBJ1-1	CASSKGVKMNTEAFF
TRBV27	.	TRBJ1-2	CASRAGSFYGYTF
TRBV5-1	TRBD1	TRBJ2-5	CASSFSFLPTGDPQETQYF
TRBV5-4	TRBD2	TRBJ2-3	CASSLLAGELTDTQYF
TRBV20-1	TRBD1	TRBJ2-6	CSARTGSSAGANVLTF
TRBV7-2	TRBD1	TRBJ2-7	CASSLPSEDRVTYEQYF
TRBV12-3/TRBV12-4	.	TRBJ2-7	CASRVTGDNYEQYF
TRBV20-1	.	TRBJ2-7	CSATKGRYKTYEQYF
TRBV20-1	TRBD2	TRBJ2-1	CSARDGGLAGSYNEQFF
TRBV6-2/TRBV6-3	.	TRBJ1-5	CASSKLTPGPEHSNQPQHF
TRBV10-3	TRBD2	TRBJ2-3	CAISPPTSASTDTQYF
TRBV6-2/TRBV6-3	TRBD1	TRBJ2-1	CASSHGQGARTEQFF
TRBV4-2	.	TRBJ1-1	CASSQDRRGVNTEAFF